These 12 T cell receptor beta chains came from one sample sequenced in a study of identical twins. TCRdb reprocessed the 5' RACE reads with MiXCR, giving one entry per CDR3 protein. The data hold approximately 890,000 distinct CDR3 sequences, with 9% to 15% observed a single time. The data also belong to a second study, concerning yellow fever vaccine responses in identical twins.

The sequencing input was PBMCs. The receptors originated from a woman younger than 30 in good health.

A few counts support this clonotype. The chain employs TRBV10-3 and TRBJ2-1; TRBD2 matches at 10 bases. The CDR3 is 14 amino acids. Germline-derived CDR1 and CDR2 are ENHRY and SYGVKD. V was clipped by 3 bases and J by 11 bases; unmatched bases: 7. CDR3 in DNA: TGTGCCATCAGTGATTCGGGACTAGCGAGGAAGCAGTTCTTC. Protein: CAISDSGLARKQFF.

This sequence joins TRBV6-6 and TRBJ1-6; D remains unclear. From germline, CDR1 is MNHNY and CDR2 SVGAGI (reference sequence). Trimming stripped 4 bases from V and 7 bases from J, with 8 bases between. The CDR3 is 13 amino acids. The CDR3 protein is CASSLYPNSPLHF. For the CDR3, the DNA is TGTGCCAGCAGTTTATACCCAAATTCACCCCTCCACTTT.

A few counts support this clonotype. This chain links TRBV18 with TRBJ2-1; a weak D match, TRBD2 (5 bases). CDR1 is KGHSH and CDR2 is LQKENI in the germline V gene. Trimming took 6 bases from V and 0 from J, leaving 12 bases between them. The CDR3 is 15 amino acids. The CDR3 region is CASSLSANSYNEQFF. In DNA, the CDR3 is TGTGCCAGCTCCCTTAGCGCGAACTCCTACAATGAGCAGTTCTTC.

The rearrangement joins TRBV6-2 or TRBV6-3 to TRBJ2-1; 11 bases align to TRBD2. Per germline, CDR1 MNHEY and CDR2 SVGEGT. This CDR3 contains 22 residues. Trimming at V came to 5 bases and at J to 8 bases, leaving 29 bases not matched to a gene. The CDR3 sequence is CASSPRGKQGALAGGTWDEQFF. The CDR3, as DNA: TGTGCCAGCAGTCCTAGGGGCAAACAGGGGGCTTTAGCGGGAGGGACGTGGGATGAGCAGTTCTTC.

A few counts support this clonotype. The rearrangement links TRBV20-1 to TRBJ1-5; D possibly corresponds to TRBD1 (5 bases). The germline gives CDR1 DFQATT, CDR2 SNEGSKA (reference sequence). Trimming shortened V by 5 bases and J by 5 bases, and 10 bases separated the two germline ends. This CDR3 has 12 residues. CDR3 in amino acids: CSAGHRDQPQHF. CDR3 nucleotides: TGCAGTGCTGGACACCGGGATCAGCCCCAGCATTTT.

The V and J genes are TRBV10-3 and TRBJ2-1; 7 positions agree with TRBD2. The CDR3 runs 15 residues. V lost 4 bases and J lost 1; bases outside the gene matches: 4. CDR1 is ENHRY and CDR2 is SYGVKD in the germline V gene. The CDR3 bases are TGTGCCATCAGTGGGGCTAGCGGATCCTACAATGAGCAGTTCTTC. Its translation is CAISGASGSYNEQFF.

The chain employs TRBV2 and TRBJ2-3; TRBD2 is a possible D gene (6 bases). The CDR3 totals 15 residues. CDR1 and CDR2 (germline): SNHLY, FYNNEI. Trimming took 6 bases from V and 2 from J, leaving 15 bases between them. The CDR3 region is CASSPWRRDTDTQYF. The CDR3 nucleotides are TGTGCCAGCAGCCCATGGAGGAGGGACACAGATACGCAGTATTTT.

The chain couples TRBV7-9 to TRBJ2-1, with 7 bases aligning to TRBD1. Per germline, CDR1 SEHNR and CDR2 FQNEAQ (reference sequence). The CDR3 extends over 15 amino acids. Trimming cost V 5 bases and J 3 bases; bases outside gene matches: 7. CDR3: CASSTHRGGYNEQFF. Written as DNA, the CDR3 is TGTGCCAGCAGCACCCACAGGGGCGGCTACAATGAGCAGTTCTTC.

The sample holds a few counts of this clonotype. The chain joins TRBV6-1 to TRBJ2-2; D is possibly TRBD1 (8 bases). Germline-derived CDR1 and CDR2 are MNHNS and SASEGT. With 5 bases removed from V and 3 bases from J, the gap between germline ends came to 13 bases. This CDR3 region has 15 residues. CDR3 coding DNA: TGTGCCAGCAGTAGACAGGGGAGGGACACCGGGGAGCTGTTTTTT. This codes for CASSRQGRDTGELFF.

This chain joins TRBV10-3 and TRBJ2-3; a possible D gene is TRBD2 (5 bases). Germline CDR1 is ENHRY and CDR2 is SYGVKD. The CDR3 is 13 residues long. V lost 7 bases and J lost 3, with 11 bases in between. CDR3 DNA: TGTGCCATCACCGACCGGGATACAGATACGCAGTATTTT. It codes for CAITDRDTDTQYF.

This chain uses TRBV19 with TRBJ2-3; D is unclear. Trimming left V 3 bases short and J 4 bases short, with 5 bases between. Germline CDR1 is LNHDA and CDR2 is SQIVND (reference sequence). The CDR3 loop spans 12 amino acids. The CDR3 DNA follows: TGTGCCAGTAGTATCACCGCAGATACGCAGTATTTT. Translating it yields CASSITADTQYF.

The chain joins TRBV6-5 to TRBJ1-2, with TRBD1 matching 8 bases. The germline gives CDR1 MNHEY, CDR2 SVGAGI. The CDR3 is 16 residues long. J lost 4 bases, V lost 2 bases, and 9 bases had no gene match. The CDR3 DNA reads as TGTGCCAGCAGTTACCGGACAGGGACCCCTCCCTATGGCTACACCTTC. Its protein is CASSYRTGTPPYGYTF.